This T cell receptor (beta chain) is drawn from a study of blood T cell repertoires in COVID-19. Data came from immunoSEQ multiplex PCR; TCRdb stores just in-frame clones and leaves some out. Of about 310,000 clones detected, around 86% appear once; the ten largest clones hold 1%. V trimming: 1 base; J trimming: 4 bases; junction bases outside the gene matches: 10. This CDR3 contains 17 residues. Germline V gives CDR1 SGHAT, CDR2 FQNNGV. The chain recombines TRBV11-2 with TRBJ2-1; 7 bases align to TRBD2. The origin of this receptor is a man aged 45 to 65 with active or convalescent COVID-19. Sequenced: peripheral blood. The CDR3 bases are TGTGCCAGCAGCTTAGGAGGGAGGGGCAGTTTTTACAATGAGCAGTTCTTC. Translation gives CASSLGGRGSFYNEQFF.